This T cell receptor beta chain appears in the sequencing data of a study of blood T cell repertoires in COVID-19 (TCRdb year 2020). Context from the whole study: The collaborator samples originated in the United States, Italy and Spain and spanned the acute and convalescent phases of COVID-19. The prospective study material was composed of cDNA or gDNA derived from T cells, B-cell-depleted T cells, or PBMCs. Subjects who had been exposed to COVID-19, were actively infected with it, or had recovered from it provided the deeply sampled blood TCRbeta repertoires that made up the dataset. The repertoires were made available in a free public database intended to serve as a resource for research on the immune response to SARS-CoV-2. Samples came from the ongoing ImmuneRACE study (first 160 participants) plus 1,254 subjects from 6 global collaborators. A de-identified subject ID, COVID-19 status, age in years and sex were almost always included in the sample metadata. Where available, HLA class I and class II types were obtained from metadata supplied by the sample provider rather than from assay-based typing. Findings and caveats that apply to the study as a whole: How much clinical and demographic metadata was included differed by source and by participant, and the metadata was provided uncurated.

The collaborating institutions used their own protocols to collect whole blood in K2EDTA tubes. For TCRbeta analysis, collaborator samples were shipped as frozen whole blood, as isolated PBMCs, or as DNA extracted from either sample type. TCRbeta CDR3 regions were amplified from genomic DNA using the immunoSEQ Assay, a bias-controlled multiplex PCR. On the study's bioinformatics: Within the assay, amplification of reference gene primers was used to estimate how many nucleated cells each sample contained. To quantify the absolute abundance of each unique TCRbeta CDR3 rearrangement, sequence reads were collapsed and filtered. For each sample, productive Simpson clonality was calculated as the square root of Simpson's diversity index across productive rearrangements. This is the immuneACCESS table as TCRdb keeps it, with only in-frame sequences that have V and J called. A part of the clones is gone; compared with another copy, unresolved V genes explain less than half, and the rest is unexplained. D and trimming come from the DNA, and the V and J calls and clone size come from that table. This sample comprises a few hundred thousand clones, around nine tenths of them detected only once. The leading ten clones occupy around an eighth of the sample.

Concerning this clone itself: The antigen this receptor binds is unknown. No clone much larger than this one lies a single base away; base qualities are absent.

CDR1 and CDR2 are read off the germline V gene as SGHTA and FQGNSA. V has 5 bases trimmed and J has 7 bases trimmed; junction bases matching no gene number 8. The CDR3 numbers 15 residues from cysteine through phenylalanine. CDR3 DNA is the only sequence kept; it has 45 bases, read in frame from the first base. Recombination linked TRBV7-2 to TRBJ2-1; the central 10 bases match TRBD2. The clonotype originates from a woman aged 55-69 years with acute or convalescent COVID-19. The sequenced material came from peripheral blood. The bases are TGTGCCAGCAGCCCCCCAGCGGGAGGGCCAAATGAGCAGTTCTTC. It translates as CASSPPAGGPNEQFF. This CDR3, with the reference TRBV7-2 and TRBJ2-1 proteins standing in past its ends, gives the full variable domain GAGVSQSPSNKVTEKGKDVELRCDPISGHTALYWYRQSLGQGLEFLIYFQGNSAPDKSGLPSDRFSAERTGGSVSTLTIQRTQQEDSAVYLCASSPPAGGPNEQFFGPGTRLTVL.